Below, 23 T cell receptor beta chains from the same sample are listed, as sequenced in a study of vaccination effects on CD4 cells after COVID-19. No antigen has been assigned to these receptors. Before any sequencing was done, the ViraFEST assay used viral peptide pools to expand antigen-specific CD4+ T cells. The culture ran for 10 days before CD4+ T cells were isolated. The study found no prior SARS-CoV-2 infection in the vaccine recipients, who tested negative for nucleocapsid antibodies. The protocol was immunoSEQ multiplex PCR, while the TCRdb copy is restricted to in-frame clones and leaves out a portion. The repertoire holds about 65,000 clones, with approximately 76% as singletons. The sequencing used CD4+ T cells from PBMCs cultured with HCoV-NL63 spike peptides, collected before COVID-19 vaccination. Receptor source: a human donor who received a COVID-19 vaccine.

The V and J genes are TRBV2 and TRBJ2-7, with unresolved D. V was pared by 4 bases and J by 2 bases, with 9 bases between. CDR1 and CDR2 (germline): SNHLY, FYNNEI. This CDR3 contains 13 residues. The chain's CDR3 is CASSVLQTYEQYV. In DNA, the CDR3 is TGTGCCAGCAGTGTTTTACAGACCTACGAGCAGTACGTC.

CDR3: CASSLDRWSSYEQYV. CDR3 in DNA: TGTGCCAGCAGCTTGGACAGGTGGAGCTCCTACGAGCAGTACGTC. The genes are TRBV5-5 and TRBJ2-7; possibly TRBD1 for D (5 bases). Germline V gene sequence: CDR1 SGHKS, CDR2 YYEKEE (reference sequence). The CDR3 runs to 15 residues. Trimming removed 0 bases at V and 0 bases at J, with 10 bases between.

The CDR3 sequence is CASSPIAGSYNEQFF. CDR3 bases: TGTGCCAGCTCACCAATAGCGGGCTCCTACAATGAGCAGTTCTTC. The chain recombines TRBV18 with TRBJ2-1, with 7 bases identical to TRBD2. Germline V gene lookup returns CDR1 KGHSH and CDR2 LQKENI. Losses at the gene ends were 2 bases for V and 0 bases for J; bases not matched to a gene: 1. This CDR3 spans 15 amino acids.

The rearrangement joins TRBV6-1 to TRBJ2-7, with D perhaps assigned TRBD1 or TRBD2 (5 bases each). Trimming took off 1 base at V and 2 bases at J, with 6 bases between the two ends. Germline CDR1 and CDR2: MNHNS and SASEGT. This CDR3 has 13 residues. DNA of the CDR3: TGTGCCAGCAGTGAAGTGGGGGCCTACGAGCAGTACGTC. This translates into CASSEVGAYEQYV.

This clone came up a few times. The V and J genes are TRBV10-2 and TRBJ2-2; D possibly uses TRBD1 or TRBD2 (5 bases each). CDR1 is WSHSY and CDR2 is SAAADI in the germline V gene. V lost 8 bases and J 8 bases, leaving 12 bases between the germline ends. This CDR3 has 12 amino acids. CDR3 coding DNA: TGCGCCAGCGTTGAGGGGAAGGGGGAGCTGTTTTTT. Protein: CASVEGKGELFF.

This chain links TRBV3-1 (or the pseudogene TRBV3-2) with TRBJ1-2; TRBD1 aligns across 7 bases. CDR1 is LGHDT and CDR2 is YNNKEL in the germline V gene (reference sequence). J gave up 6 bases and V 6 bases, and 4 bases lay outside the gene matches. This CDR3 is 12 amino acids long. The CDR3 nucleotides are TGTGCCAGCAGTTTCCAGGGGGATGGCTACACCTTC. This gives the protein CASSFQGDGYTF.

This rearrangement joins TRBV28 to TRBJ2-7, with 9 bases lining up with TRBD1. The J segment lost 2 bases and the V segment lost 5 bases, leaving 10 bases of the junction unmatched. The CDR3 length is 16 residues. Germline V gene data show CDR1 as MDHEN and CDR2 as SYDVKM. CDR3 in amino acids: CASSLGTGIPTYEQYV. The CDR3 DNA reads as TGTGCCAGCAGTCTAGGGACAGGGATCCCTACCTACGAGCAGTACGTC.

This clone appeared once. The J gene is TRBJ2-5, the V gene TRBV2, with D unresolved. Germline CDR1 is SNHLY and CDR2 is FYNNEI. V was cut by 3 bases and J by 4 bases, with 12 bases left in between. The CDR3 is 14 amino acids. CDR3 residues: CASSDALGAETQYF. The CDR3 coding sequence is TGTGCCAGCAGTGACGCTCTGGGCGCAGAGACCCAGTACTTC.

This clone was seen once. The genes are TRBV30 and TRBJ2-2; D is undetermined. The CDR3 contains 17 residues. CDR1 is GTSNPN and CDR2 is SVGIG in the germline V gene (reference sequence). V lost 0 bases to trimming and J lost 6 bases, with 20 bases between them. The CDR3 DNA reads TGTGCCTGGAGTGTCCTTATCGTCTCAGGTTATTCCGGGGAGCTGTTTTTT. It codes for CAWSVLIVSGYSGELFF.

The chain links TRBV28 to TRBJ1-2, with 7 bases that match TRBD1. Per germline, CDR1 MDHEN and CDR2 SYDVKM. The CDR3 spans 12 residues. Trimming took 10 bases from V and 5 from J; bases not matched to a gene: 7. The CDR3 loop reads CATAIQGYGYTF. The CDR3 bases are TGTGCCACCGCAATACAGGGGTATGGCTACACCTTC.

The V call is TRBV15, the J call TRBJ1-4; no clear D. V dropped 0 bases and J dropped 2 bases, with 10 bases sitting between them. The CDR3 spans 16 residues. CDR1 and CDR2 (germline): LNHNV, YYDKDF (reference sequence). The CDR3 loop reads CATSRDLGGTNEKLFF. The CDR3 region has the DNA TGTGCCACCAGCAGAGATCTAGGAGGGACTAATGAAAAACTGTTTTTT.

The CDR3 protein is CASSDLGTVNTGELFF. CDR3 sequence (DNA): TGTGCCAGCAGCGACCTCGGGACAGTGAACACCGGGGAGCTGTTTTTT. This chain joins TRBV7-2 and TRBJ2-2; TRBD1 aligns across 7 bases. V lost 5 bases, J lost 1 base, and 7 bases stayed unmatched. CDR3 length: 16 amino acids. Germline assignment: CDR1 SGHTA and CDR2 FQGNSA.

This clone was seen only a few times. The chain couples TRBV5-8 to TRBJ1-1, with TRBD1 as a possible D gene (5 bases). Per germline, CDR1 SGHTS and CDR2 YDEGEE. The CDR3 is 16 residues long. V gave up 7 bases and J gave up 5 bases, with 24 bases separating them. CDR3 sequence (DNA): TGTGCCAGCCCCACAACCTATAAAATGGGGGAAACTGAAGCTTTCTTT. Translating it yields CASPTTYKMGETEAFF. Full variable domain (rest looked up from reference TRBV5-8 and TRBJ1-1): EAGVTQSPTHLIKTRGQQATLRCSPISGHTSVYWYQQALGLGLQFLLWYDEGEERNRGNFPPRFSGRQFPNYSSELNVNALELEDSALYLCASPTTYKMGETEAFFGQGTRLTVV.

Only a few counts were recorded for this clone. Other DNA sequences from this sample encode an identical CDR3 as well. The chain recombines TRBV18 with TRBJ2-2, with TRBD1 matching 8 bases. After removal of 3 bases from V and 1 base from J, the junction contained 1 base not matched to a gene. Germline V CDR1 and CDR2: KGHSH, LQKENI. The CDR3 is 15 residues long. DNA for the CDR3: TGTGCCAGCTCACCCGGGACAGGGAACACCGGGGAGCTGTTTTTT. Protein product: CASSPGTGNTGELFF. Based on the CDR3 plus reference TRBV18 and TRBJ2-2, the full variable domain is NAGVMQNPRHLVRRRGQEARLRCSPMKGHSHVYWYRQLPEEGLKFMVYLQKENIIDESGMPKERFSAEFPKEGPSILRIQQVVRGDSAAYFCASSPGTGNTGELFFGEGSRLTVL.

The rearrangement uses TRBV30 and TRBJ2-2; 8 bases agree with TRBD1. Trimming took 2 bases from V and 5 from J; bases not matched to a gene: 1. CDR1 and CDR2 (germline): GTSNPN, SVGIG (reference sequence). CDR3 length equals 13 residues. This CDR3 is CAWSRQGTGELFF. CDR3 nucleotide sequence: TGTGCCTGGAGTAGACAGGGGACCGGGGAGCTGTTTTTT.

In this sample, this clone turned up a few times. The chain recombines TRBV7-2 with TRBJ2-3; no clear D gene. Germline V gene sequence: CDR1 SGHTA, CDR2 FQGNSA. This CDR3 region has 13 residues. The ends were cut back, 1 base at V and 5 bases at J, with 7 bases in the middle. CDR3 DNA: TGTGCCAGCAGCTTAGTGATTGGAGATACGCAGTATTTT. This gives the protein CASSLVIGDTQYF.

The chain joins TRBV10-2 to TRBJ2-6; D remains ambiguous. The CDR3 runs to 16 residues. With 7 bases removed from V and 0 bases from J, the gap between germline ends came to 13 bases. From germline, CDR1 is WSHSY and CDR2 SAAADI. CDR3 coding DNA: TGCGCCAGCATAGCCGCAGCTACCTCTGGGGCCAACGTCCTGACTTTC. Its protein product is CASIAAATSGANVLTF.

This clone appeared a few times. The chain links TRBV7-9 to TRBJ1-6; D remains ambiguous. Trimming pared 1 base from V and 12 bases from J, leaving 10 bases between. Germline V gene lookup returns CDR1 SEHNR and CDR2 FQNEAQ (reference sequence). The CDR3 extends over 13 amino acids. This CDR3 is CASSLDRGGPLHF. As DNA, the CDR3 is TGTGCCAGCAGCTTAGACCGGGGAGGACCCCTCCACTTT. Variable domain in full (rest from reference TRBV7-9 and TRBJ1-6): DTGVSQNPRHKITKRGQNVTFRCDPISEHNRLYWYRQTLGQGPEFLTYFQNEAQLEKSRLLSDRFSAERPKGSFSTLEIQRTEQGDSAMYLCASSLDRGGPLHFGNGTRLTVT.

The chain carries TRBV18 and TRBJ2-7, with D possibly TRBD1 on 6 matching bases. V lost 2 bases to trimming and J lost 4 bases, with 12 bases between them. Germline V CDR1 and CDR2: KGHSH, LQKENI. The CDR3 has 14 amino acids. CDR3 sequence (DNA): TGTGCCAGCTCACCATTTAACAGGGATTACGAGCAGTACGTC. As protein: CASSPFNRDYEQYV.

The rearrangement uses TRBV30 and TRBJ1-5; no firm D call. The CDR3 is 16 residues long. V was trimmed by 1 base and J by 0 bases, leaving 13 bases between them. Germline CDR1 is GTSNPN and CDR2 is SVGIG (reference sequence). This CDR3 is CAWSGPGGYSNQPQHF. Written as DNA, the CDR3 is TGTGCCTGGAGTGGGCCCGGCGGGTATAGCAATCAGCCCCAGCATTTT.

In its sample, this clone was seen a few times. The chain uses TRBV7-9 and TRBJ1-5; D perhaps matches TRBD1 (6 bases). The V end lost 5 bases, the J end lost 2 bases, and 16 bases lay between the germline ends. In germline, CDR1 is SEHNR, CDR2 FQNEAQ (reference sequence). The CDR3 loop spans 16 amino acids. CDR3: CASSRGEGVGNQPQHF. CDR3 DNA: TGTGCCAGCAGCCGGGGGGAGGGGGTTGGCAATCAGCCCCAGCATTTT.

The chain has TRBV6-5 and TRBJ1-1; unclear D gene. The length of the CDR3 is 11 residues. CDR1 is MNHEY, CDR2 SVGAGI, per germline. V shed 7 bases and J shed 10 bases, with 13 bases lying between them. This CDR3 reads CASTQRGRAFF. The CDR3 nucleotides read TGTGCCAGCACCCAACGGGGTAGAGCTTTCTTT.

As DNA, the CDR3 is TGTGCCTGGAGTGAGGGCCTGAGATACTATGGCTACACCTTC. This codes for CAWSEGLRYYGYTF. The chain is built from TRBV30 and TRBJ1-2; unclear D gene. Germline V gene sequence: CDR1 GTSNPN, CDR2 SVGIG (reference sequence). The V gene lost 1 base and the J gene lost 3 bases, with 12 bases spanning the gap. The CDR3 sequence is 14 residues long.